The clone carrying this TCR beta chain was counted ten times or more. The CDR3 totals 16 residues. Trimming at V came to 5 bases and at J to 2 bases, leaving 5 bases not matched to a gene. The germline V gene has CDR1 ENHRY and CDR2 SYGVKD. The sample originates from a study of T-cell reconstitution after alpha-beta-depleted transplantation in children. The TCRbeta library incorporated unique molecular identifiers. One entry per CDR3 protein, called by TCRdb with MiXCR from the PCR reads. This table holds roughly 500,000 distinct CDR3 sequences, approximately 13% found once. The specimen comprised PBMCs from the stem cell graft donor, sampled from the stem cell graft. V gene TRBV10-3 combines with J gene TRBJ2-3; 12 nucleotides align to TRBD2. The TCR originated in a human donor who donated a stem cell graft to a child with combined immunodeficiency. The CDR3 region has the DNA TGTGCCATCAGTACGACTAGCGGGGGACCCACAGATACGCAGTATTTT. The encoded protein is CAISTTSGGPTDTQYF.